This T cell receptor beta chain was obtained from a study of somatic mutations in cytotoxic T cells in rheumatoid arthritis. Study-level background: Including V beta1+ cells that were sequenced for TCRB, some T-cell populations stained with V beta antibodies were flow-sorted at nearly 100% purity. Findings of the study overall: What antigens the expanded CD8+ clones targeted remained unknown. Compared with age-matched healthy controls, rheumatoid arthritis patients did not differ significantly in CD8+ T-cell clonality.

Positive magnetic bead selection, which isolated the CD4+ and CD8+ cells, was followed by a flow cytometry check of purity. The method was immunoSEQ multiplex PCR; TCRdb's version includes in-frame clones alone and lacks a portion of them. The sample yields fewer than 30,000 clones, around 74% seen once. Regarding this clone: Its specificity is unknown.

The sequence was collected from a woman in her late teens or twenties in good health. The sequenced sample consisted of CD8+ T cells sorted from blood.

DNA of the CDR3: TGCGCCAGCAGCTTTGGTTCTGAAGCTTTCTTT. The encoded protein is CASSFGSEAFF. This chain connects TRBV5-1 to TRBJ1-1; D call uncertain. Per germline, CDR1 SGHRS and CDR2 YFSETQ. The CDR3 has 11 residues. V lost 2 bases and J 6 bases, leaving 5 bases between the germline ends.